The 29 T cell receptor beta chains in this list originate from one sample, sequenced in a study of blood T cells in healthy people across ages. With a J-beta primer mix and a sample-barcoded 5' primer, a second PCR ran 7 to 11 cycles. A single record per CDR3 protein comes from TCRdb applying MiXCR to the 5' RACE reads. In the table there are over 950,000 distinct CDR3 sequences, roughly half of which are singletons. Material for sequencing was blood. The origin of the receptors is a woman between 55 and 75 years old in good health.

The DNA of the CDR3 is TGCAGTGCTCCGAAAACGGCCCAGAGCGGGAGGACAGATACGCAGTATTTT. Its protein is CSAPKTAQSGRTDTQYF. The chain couples TRBV20-1 to TRBJ2-3; TRBD2 matches 9 bases. Germline V lookup: CDR1 DFQATT, CDR2 SNEGSKA (reference sequence). This CDR3 contains 17 residues. V shed 5 bases, J shed 3 bases, and the junction held 15 bases outside the gene matches.

The chain joins TRBV29-1 to TRBJ2-7; possibly TRBD2 for D (5 bases). Trimming stripped 7 bases from V and 6 bases from J, with 16 bases between. This CDR3 has 12 amino acids. Germline CDR1 reads SQVTM; CDR2 reads ANQGSEA. The CDR3 DNA reads TGCAGCGGGAGGACGGATCTCTCCGAGCAGTACTTC. It encodes CSGRTDLSEQYF.

This clonotype was recorded a few times. The rearrangement joins TRBV2 to TRBJ1-2, with 7 bases lining up with TRBD1. Unmatched junction bases numbered 8, after V lost 5 bases and J lost 5 bases. Germline V lookup: CDR1 SNHLY, CDR2 FYNNEI. The CDR3 has 14 residues. The CDR3 sequence: CASSPGQESYGYTF. CDR3 nucleotide sequence: TGTGCCAGCAGTCCCGGACAGGAGTCATATGGCTACACCTTC.

In this sample, this clonotype turned up a few times. The rearrangement joins TRBV11-2 to TRBJ2-5, with TRBD2 identical over 7 bases. Trimming cost V 5 bases and J 1 base; bases outside gene matches: 7. Germline assignment: CDR1 SGHAT and CDR2 FQNNGV. The CDR3 consists of 15 residues. The CDR3 here is CASSLGAGSQETQYF. In DNA form, the CDR3 reads TGTGCCAGCAGCCTAGGAGCGGGATCCCAAGAGACCCAGTACTTC. Looking up the rest from reference TRBV11-2 and TRBJ2-5 gives the full variable domain: EAGVAQSPRYKIIEKRQSVAFWCNPISGHATLYWYQQILGQGPKLLIQFQNNGVVDDSQLPKDRFSAERLKGVDSTLKIQPAKLEDSAVYLCASSLGAGSQETQYFGPGTRLLVL.

The sample holds a few counts of this clonotype. The junction differs from germline at one of its ends, possibly a read error. V usage is TRBV20-1 and J usage is TRBJ2-1; D not certain. The CDR3 is 12 residues long. Germline lookup yields CDR1 DFQATT and CDR2 SNEGSKA (reference sequence). The CDR3 DNA follows: TGCAGTGAACTATCCTCCCACAATGAGCAGTTCTTC. This codes for CSELSSHNEQFF.

This clonotype showed up just a few times. J is TRBJ1-2 and V is TRBV4-3, with no clear D. CDR3 length: 15 residues. Germline lookup yields CDR1 LGHNA and CDR2 YSLEER. V was trimmed by 0 bases and J by 3 bases, leaving 11 bases between them. CDR3 DNA sequence: TGCGCCAGCAGCCAAGAGGCTAACAGAGACTATGGCTACACCTTC. Translated, it gives CASSQEANRDYGYTF.

The chain recombines TRBV19 with TRBJ1-5, with D perhaps TRBD1 (5 bases). The germline gives CDR1 LNHDA, CDR2 SQIVND (reference sequence). V was trimmed by 7 bases and J by 7 bases, leaving 14 bases between them. This CDR3 spans 13 amino acids. The DNA of the CDR3 is TGTGCCAGTACCCTCGGGGGGGGACAGCCCCAGCATTTT. Encoded protein: CASTLGGGQPQHF.

The chain links TRBV20-1 to TRBJ2-4; D is ambiguous. The DNA end lines up better with TRBJ2-7; the J call may be wrong. Per germline, CDR1 DFQATT and CDR2 SNEGSKA (reference sequence). The CDR3 is 15 residues long. CDR3 loop: CSANVKNMPYYEQYF. The CDR3 DNA is TGCAGTGCTAACGTCAAAAACATGCCTTACTACGAGCAGTACTTC.

CDR3 in DNA: TGCGCCAGCAGCTTGGCCCCGCAGGGGGCGTCAGATACGCAGTATTTT. Translating gives CASSLAPQGASDTQYF. The rearrangement joins TRBV5-1 to TRBJ2-3; 8 bases align to TRBD1. With 0 bases clipped from V and 4 bases from J, the junction kept 7 bases outside the gene matches. Per the germline V gene, CDR1 is SGHRS and CDR2 is YFSETQ. This CDR3 comprises 16 residues.

V is TRBV27 and J is TRBJ2-7; no firm D call. The CDR3 is made up of 14 amino acids. Germline V lookup: CDR1 MNHEY, CDR2 SMNVEV (reference sequence). Trimming removed 7 bases at V and 0 bases at J, with 13 bases between. The CDR3 region is CASKGHLSSYEQYF. The CDR3 nucleotides read TGTGCCAGCAAGGGCCACCTGAGCTCCTACGAGCAGTACTTC.

The V call is TRBV25-1, the J call TRBJ2-5; 8 nucleotides match TRBD1. With 2 bases clipped from V and 5 bases from J, the junction kept 10 bases outside the gene matches. CDR1 MGHDK and CDR2 SYGVNS come from the germline V gene. This CDR3 has 16 residues. CDR3 sequence: CASSEPHNRGRETQYF. CDR3 nucleotides: TGTGCCAGCAGTGAACCTCATAACAGGGGGAGGGAGACCCAGTACTTC.

A few counts support this clonotype. This sequence joins TRBV6-5 and TRBJ2-3; D is uncertain. The CDR3 runs 11 residues. The V end was cut by 2 bases, the J end by 9 bases, with 6 bases between. From germline, CDR1 is MNHEY and CDR2 SVGAGI. The CDR3 reads CASSYRLTQYF. The CDR3 DNA reads as TGTGCCAGCAGTTACCGCCTGACGCAGTATTTT.

J is TRBJ1-1 and V is TRBV25-1, with D hard to call. The CDR3 is 14 residues long. V lost 1 base, J lost 0 bases, and 6 bases lay in between. Per the germline V gene, CDR1 is MGHDK and CDR2 is SYGVNS. Here the CDR3 DNA reads TGTGCCAGCAGTGAATTGGGTATGAACACTGAAGCTTTCTTT. This codes for CASSELGMNTEAFF. Based on the CDR3 plus reference TRBV25-1 and TRBJ1-1, the full variable domain is EADIYQTPRYLVIGTGKKITLECSQTMGHDKMYWYQQDPGMELHLIHYSYGVNSTEKGDLSSESTVSRIRTEHFPLTLESARPSHTSQYLCASSELGMNTEAFFGQGTRLTVV.

The V gene is TRBV6-2 or TRBV6-3, the J gene TRBJ2-7; TRBD2 matches at 11 bases. This CDR3 contains 18 residues. The J segment lost 0 bases and the V segment lost 2 bases, leaving 9 bases of the junction unmatched. Germline V lookup: CDR1 MNHEY, CDR2 SVGEGT. CDR3 loop: CASSYLFRLAGTSYEQYF. DNA of the CDR3: TGTGCCAGCAGTTACCTATTCCGACTAGCGGGGACCTCCTACGAGCAGTACTTC.

The chain couples TRBV30 to TRBJ2-5; TRBD1 matches 9 bases. The J call may be faulty, since TRBJ2-7 better matches the DNA end. Germline lookup yields CDR1 GTSNPN and CDR2 SVGIG (reference sequence). CDR3 length equals 13 residues. The CDR3 DNA is TGTGCCTGGAGTCGGGACAGGGTATACGAGCAGTACTTC. It is translated as CAWSRDRVYEQYF.

The chain has TRBV7-6 and TRBJ2-7; 8 bases agree with TRBD2. Germline CDR1 is SGHVS and CDR2 is FNYEAQ. V dropped 1 base and J dropped 1; count of bases not matched to a gene: 3. The CDR3 extends over 15 amino acids. The CDR3 region has the DNA TGTGCCAGCAGCTTAGGACTAGCGCCTTCCTACGAGCAGTACTTC. Translating it yields CASSLGLAPSYEQYF.

This clonotype was detected once. The junction and the germline gene differ at one end; a read error may be behind it. The V and J genes are TRBV27 and TRBJ2-7; D tentatively reads TRBD1 or TRBD2 (5 bases each). The germline gives CDR1 MNHEY, CDR2 SMNVEV (reference sequence). This CDR3 contains 15 residues. The CDR3 protein is CASSSPGASSYEQYF. In DNA, the CDR3 is TGCGCCAGCAGTTCCCCCGGGGCTAGCTCCTACGAGCAGTACTTC.

This clonotype was detected only a few times. Written as DNA, the CDR3 is TGCGCCAGCAGCGGGGGGACTAGCGGGCTAAACTACGAGCAGTACTTC. This gives the protein CASSGGTSGLNYEQYF. The rearrangement links TRBV5-1 to TRBJ2-7, with TRBD2 matching over 12 bases. Germline CDR1 reads SGHRS; CDR2 reads YFSETQ. Trimming at V came to 4 bases and at J to 3 bases, leaving 8 bases not matched to a gene. The CDR3 runs 16 residues.

This clonotype was seen at least ten times. This rearrangement joins TRBV7-9 to TRBJ2-5; D uncertain. The germline V and J ends were trimmed by 3 bases and 5 bases, with 7 bases remaining between them. Germline CDR1 SEHNR, CDR2 FQNEAQ (reference sequence). CDR3 length equals 12 residues. The CDR3 region has the DNA TGTGCCAGCAGCTTTCCGGCGGAGACCCAGTACTTC. Its translation is CASSFPAETQYF.

This clonotype has just one count. The V and J genes are TRBV9 and TRBJ1-1; perhaps TRBD1 as D (5 bases). The germline CDR1 and CDR2 sequences are SGDLS and YYNGEE. Trimming shortened V by 4 bases and J by 1 base, and 14 bases separated the two germline ends. The CDR3 consists of 15 residues. In DNA form, the CDR3 reads TGTGCCAGCAGCCCCCCGGGGGTGGAGAACACTGAAGCTTTCTTT. Translated, it gives CASSPPGVENTEAFF.

This chain links TRBV2 with TRBJ2-1; D may correspond to TRBD1 or TRBD2 (5 bases each). Germline CDR1 is SNHLY and CDR2 is FYNNEI. V lost 2 bases and J lost 7, with 12 bases in between. CDR3 size: 14 residues. DNA of the CDR3: TGTGCCAGCAGTGAAATGGGGCAGCGGAATGAGCAGTTCTTC. Protein: CASSEMGQRNEQFF.

This chain connects TRBV6-5 to TRBJ2-1; TRBD1 matches at 7 bases. V gave up 2 bases and J gave up 0 bases; unmatched junction bases: 1. This CDR3 region has 15 residues. Germline V gene sequence: CDR1 MNHEY, CDR2 SVGAGI. Here the CDR3 DNA reads TGTGCCAGCAGTTACGGACAGGCCTCCTACAATGAGCAGTTCTTC. It codes for CASSYGQASYNEQFF.

The chain combines TRBV5-1 with TRBJ2-3, with 12 positions matching TRBD2. Germline CDR1 and CDR2: SGHRS and YFSETQ. The CDR3 consists of 16 residues. Trimming cost V 4 bases and J 4 bases; bases outside gene matches: 7. The CDR3 here is CASSRTGTSGSDTQYF. In DNA form, the CDR3 reads TGCGCCAGCAGCAGGACCGGGACTAGCGGGTCAGATACGCAGTATTTT. The full variable domain, completed using reference TRBV5-1 and TRBJ2-3, is KAGVTQTPRYLIKTRGQQVTLSCSPISGHRSVSWYQQTPGQGLQFLFEYFSETQRNKGNFPGRFSGRQFSNSRSEMNVSTLELGDSALYLCASSRTGTSGSDTQYFGPGTRLTVL.

The rearrangement links TRBV7-9 to TRBJ2-7; tentatively, D is TRBD2 (6 bases). The CDR3 is 17 residues long. Germline V gene sequence: CDR1 SEHNR, CDR2 FQNEAQ (reference sequence). V lost 4 bases and J 4 bases, leaving 23 bases between the germline ends. CDR3 in amino acids: CASSSKPRGSGSYEQYF. The CDR3 bases are TGTGCCAGCAGCTCCAAGCCGCGGGGCTCCGGGTCTTACGAGCAGTACTTC.

This clonotype has a handful of counts. V usage is TRBV11-2 and J usage is TRBJ2-1, with 11 bases matching TRBD2. The V gene end was trimmed by 2 bases and the J gene end by 9 bases; junction bases not matched to a gene: 9. The length of the CDR3 is 16 residues. Germline V CDR1 and CDR2: SGHAT, FQNNGV. CDR3 in amino acids: CASSLSLAGGFVEQFF. CDR3 coding DNA: TGTGCCAGCAGCTTATCTCTAGCGGGAGGTTTTGTTGAGCAGTTCTTC.

At least ten counts were recorded for this clonotype. The V gene is TRBV6-1, the J gene TRBJ2-7; D is unclear. Germline values: CDR1 MNHNS, CDR2 SASEGT. This CDR3 spans 14 amino acids. V was clipped by 2 bases and J by 5 bases, with 13 bases between them. CDR3 sequence reads: CASSENDESDEQYF. The CDR3 coding sequence is TGTGCCAGCAGTGAAAACGACGAGTCGGACGAGCAGTACTTC.

This clonotype showed up just a few times. This chain links TRBV24-1 with TRBJ2-7, with TRBD1 identical over 7 bases. The CDR3 covers 15 residues. CDR1 is KGHDR, CDR2 SFDVKD, per germline. Trimming removed 2 bases from V and 3 bases from J; junction bases left unmatched: 6. CDR3 residues: CATSDSGQARYEQYF. DNA of the CDR3: TGTGCCACCAGTGATTCAGGACAGGCCCGCTACGAGCAGTACTTC.

The chain is built from TRBV6-2 or TRBV6-3 and TRBJ2-5; 7 nucleotides match TRBD2. This CDR3 has 20 residues. Trimming cost V 2 bases and J 1 base; bases outside gene matches: 19. The germline CDR1 and CDR2 sequences are MNHEY and SVGEGT. CDR3 loop: CASSYPPLGTTDTPQETQYF. Written as DNA, the CDR3 is TGTGCCAGCAGTTACCCCCCCTTGGGGACTACTGACACCCCCCAAGAGACCCAGTACTTC.

The genes are TRBV5-6 and TRBJ2-7; the D is unclear. The V end lost 6 bases, the J end lost 3 bases, and 10 bases lay between the germline ends. The CDR3 loop spans 12 amino acids. The V gene's germline CDR1 is SGHDT and CDR2 YYEEEE. CDR3 loop: CASNKNFYEQYF. CDR3 bases: TGTGCCAGCAACAAAAACTTCTACGAGCAGTACTTC.